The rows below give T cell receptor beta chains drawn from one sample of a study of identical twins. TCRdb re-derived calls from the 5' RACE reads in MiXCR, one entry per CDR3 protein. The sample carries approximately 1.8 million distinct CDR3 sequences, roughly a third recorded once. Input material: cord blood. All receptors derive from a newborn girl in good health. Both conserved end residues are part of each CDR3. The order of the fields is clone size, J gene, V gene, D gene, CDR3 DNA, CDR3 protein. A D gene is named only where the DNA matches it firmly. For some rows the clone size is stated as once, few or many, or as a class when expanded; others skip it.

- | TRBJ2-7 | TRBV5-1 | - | TGCGCCAGCAGCTTGGAGGGACGGTTTCGGTACGAGCAGTACTTC | CASSLEGRFRYEQYF
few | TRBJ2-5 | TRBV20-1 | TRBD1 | TGCAGTGCTAAAGACAGGGGAGGCGAGACCCAGTACTTC | CSAKDRGGETQYF
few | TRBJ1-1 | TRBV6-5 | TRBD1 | TGTGCCAGCAGTTACGCCACCACAGGGGGCACTGAAGCTTTCTTT | CASSYATTGGTEAFF
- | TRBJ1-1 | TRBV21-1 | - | TGTGCCAGCAGCAAACCCAAGACAGGACAGGGGAACACTGAAGCTTTCTTT | CASSKPKTGQGNTEAFF
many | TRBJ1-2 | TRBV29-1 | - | TGCAGCGGCGTACAGGGTGGCTATGGCTACACCTTC | CSGVQGGYGYTF
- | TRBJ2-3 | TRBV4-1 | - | TGCGCCAGCAGCCAAAGGACTAACACAGATATGCAGTATTTT | CASSQRTNTDMQYF
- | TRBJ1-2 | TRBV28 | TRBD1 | TGTGCCAGCAGCCGACAGGGGGCCCCCGGCTACACCTTC | CASSRQGAPGYTF
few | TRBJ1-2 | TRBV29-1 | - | TGCAGCGGCAGGGTTAACTATGGCTACACCTTC | CSGRVNYGYTF
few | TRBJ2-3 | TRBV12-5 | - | TGTGCTAGTGGTTTGGACTCAGCAGATACGCAGTATTTT | CASGLDSADTQYF
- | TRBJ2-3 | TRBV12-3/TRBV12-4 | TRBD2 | TGTGCCAGCAGTATCAACGGGGGGGCAAAAGATACGCAGTATTTT | CASSINGGAKDTQYF
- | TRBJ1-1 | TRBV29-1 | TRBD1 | TGCAGCGTAGGTAGACAGGGAGGTTTCACTGAAGCTTTCTTT | CSVGRQGGFTEAFF
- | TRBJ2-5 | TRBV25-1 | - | TGTGCCAGCAGTGAAGGACGCCTGGCCGGGACCCAAGAGACCCAGTACTTC | CASSEGRLAGTQETQYF
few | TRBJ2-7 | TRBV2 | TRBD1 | TGTGCCAGCAGGGGTACAGGGGGCCCTTCCTACGAGCAGTACTTC | CASRGTGGPSYEQYF
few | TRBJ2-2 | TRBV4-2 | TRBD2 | TGTGCCAGCAGCCAGAGCGGGAGGAGGATAACCGGGGAGCTGTTTTTT | CASSQSGRRITGELFF
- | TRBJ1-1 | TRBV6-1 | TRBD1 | TGTGCCAGCCGGGGACAGCCTACTGAAGCTTTCTTT | CASRGQPTEAFF
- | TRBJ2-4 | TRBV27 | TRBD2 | TGTGCCAGCAGTTTGTCACTAGCGGGAGTGGCGCAGTACTTC | CASSLSLAGVAQYF
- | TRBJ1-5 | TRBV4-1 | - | TGCGCCAGCAGCCAATACGGGGGGCGAGACAATCAGCCCCAGCATTTT | CASSQYGGRDNQPQHF
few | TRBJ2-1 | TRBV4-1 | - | TGCGCCAGCAGCCAAGACCTAGCGCCCACCTACAATGAGCAGTTCTTC | CASSQDLAPTYNEQFF
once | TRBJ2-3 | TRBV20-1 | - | TGCAGTGCTCCGAATCGAGGCAGGGCCTTTAGCACAGATACGCAGTATTTT | CSAPNRGRAFSTDTQYF
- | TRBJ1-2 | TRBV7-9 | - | TGTGCCAGCAGCTTAGGTTTCACGGACTTTTCTGGGTATGGCTACACCTTC | CASSLGFTDFSGYGYTF
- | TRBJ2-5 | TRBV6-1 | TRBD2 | TGTGCCAGCCAAACTAGCGGGGGTAACCAAGAGACCCAGTACTTC | CASQTSGGNQETQYF
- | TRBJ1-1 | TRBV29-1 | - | TGCAGCGTCGAGAGACCGGGACAAATCCCTAACACTGAAGCTTTCTTT | CSVERPGQIPNTEAFF
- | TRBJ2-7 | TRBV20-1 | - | TGCAGTGCTAGTTCCTACCTAGCGCGAACCATTTACTACGAGCAGTACTTC | CSASSYLARTIYYEQYF
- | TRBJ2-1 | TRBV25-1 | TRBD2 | TGTGCCAGCAGTCACCGCGAGGGACTAGCGGCCTCCAATGAGCAGTTCTTC | CASSHREGLAASNEQFF
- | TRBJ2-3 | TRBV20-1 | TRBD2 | TGCAGTGCTAGGAAGGGTAGCGGGGGTGTTTACACAGATACGCAGTATTTT | CSARKGSGGVYTDTQYF
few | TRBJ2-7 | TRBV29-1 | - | TGCAGCGTTGAAGTTCGGGGGATTACAGACAATGAGCAGTACTTC | CSVEVRGITDNEQYF
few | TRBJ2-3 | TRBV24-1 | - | TGTGCCACCAGTGACAGACTCAGCACAGATACGCAGTATTTT | CATSDRLSTDTQYF
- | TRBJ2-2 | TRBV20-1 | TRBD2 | TGCAGTGCTAGATCTAGCGGGGGGCACGGGGAGCTGTTTTTT | CSARSSGGHGELFF
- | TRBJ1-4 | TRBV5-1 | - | TGCGCCAGCAGCCTGAGCGGGGAGGGGAGTGAAAAACTGTTTTTT | CASSLSGEGSEKLFF
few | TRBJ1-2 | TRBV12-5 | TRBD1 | TGTGCTAGTGGTTTGTTGACAGGGGGCTATGGCTACACCTTC | CASGLLTGGYGYTF
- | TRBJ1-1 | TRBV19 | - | TGTGCCAGTAGTATAGGGTCCGGGGAAGCTTTCTTT | CASSIGSGEAFF
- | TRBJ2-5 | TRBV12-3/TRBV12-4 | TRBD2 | TGTGCCGGCAGTTCAAGCGGGGGGATTATTTGGGAGACCCAGTACTTC | CAGSSSGGIIWETQYF
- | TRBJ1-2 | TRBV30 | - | TGTGCCTGGAGTGTTCAGGGATATGGCTACACCTTC | CAWSVQGYGYTF
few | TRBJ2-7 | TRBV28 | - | TGTGCCAGCAACACAGTTTTGGGGGAGCAGTACTTC | CASNTVLGEQYF
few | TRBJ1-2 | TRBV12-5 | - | TGTGCTAGTGCCCAACTTACGGAGTCGGTAAACTATGCCTACACCTTC | CASAQLTESVNYAYTF
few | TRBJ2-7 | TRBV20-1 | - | TGCAGTGCCCAAGGACTCCCCGGGATCTACGAGCAGTACTTC | CSAQGLPGIYEQYF